The 23 T cell receptor beta chains below come from one sample, sequenced in a study of OX40 agonist ivuxolimab in advanced cancers. Sequenced by immunoSEQ multiplex PCR; TCRdb stores in-frame clones only, minus some. The repertoire holds 40,000 to 45,000 clones, with approximately 91% as singletons. Sequencing used CD4+ or CD8+ T cells sorted from blood, obtained in a trial of the OX40 agonist ivuxolimab. The receptors were gathered from an adult with an advanced solid tumor such as melanoma, head and neck, liver or kidney cancer.

The chain combines TRBV7-3 with TRBJ2-7, with D unresolved. Germline loops: CDR1 SGHTA, CDR2 FQGTGA. The CDR3 is made up of 12 amino acids. Trimming stripped 5 bases from V and 1 base from J, with 6 bases between. The CDR3 nucleotides read TGTGCCAGCAGCCTTACATCCTACGAGCAGTACTTC. As protein: CASSLTSYEQYF.

This chain connects TRBV5-1 to TRBJ2-2; D is undetermined. Trimming took off 3 bases at V and 4 bases at J, with 7 bases between the two ends. The CDR3 is 13 amino acids. Germline CDR1 and CDR2: SGHRS and YFSETQ. CDR3 coding DNA: TGCGCCAGCAGCTGGGGTGCCACCGGGGAGCTGTTTTTT. Protein product: CASSWGATGELFF.

The chain joins TRBV7-8 to TRBJ1-5; TRBD1 matches at 7 bases. There are 15 residues in the CDR3. V dropped 1 base and J dropped 2; count of bases not matched to a gene: 2. Germline V CDR1 and CDR2: SGHVS, FQNEAQ. The CDR3 DNA is TGTGCCAGCAGCTTAGTTGGGACAGGCAATCAGCCCCAGCATTTT. Amino acids: CASSLVGTGNQPQHF.

This chain uses TRBV7-8 with TRBJ2-2; the D gene could be TRBD1 or TRBD2 (5 bases each). The germline V gene encodes CDR1 SGHVS and CDR2 FQNEAQ. The V end was cut by 5 bases, the J end by 5 bases, with 9 bases between. CDR3 length equals 13 residues. The CDR3 DNA is TGTGCCAGCAGCCCGGGACCGACCGGGGAGCTGTTTTTT. Residues: CASSPGPTGELFF.

V and J are TRBV27 and TRBJ1-2; perhaps TRBD1 as D (6 bases). Trimming stripped 5 bases from V and 8 bases from J, with 15 bases between. CDR1 is MNHEY and CDR2 is SMNVEV in the germline V gene (reference sequence). The CDR3 runs 13 residues. CDR3 amino acids: CASSVQGFGGYTF. CDR3 sequence (DNA): TGTGCCAGCAGTGTACAGGGCTTTGGCGGCTACACCTTC.

The CDR3 loop is CASSVAGRAERTTSTDTQYF. The CDR3 nucleotides read TGTGCCAGCAGCGTAGCTGGTCGGGCAGAGCGAACAACTAGCACAGATACGCAGTATTTT. The chain joins TRBV9 to TRBJ2-3; D is unresolved. This CDR3 spans 20 amino acids. The germline gives CDR1 SGDLS, CDR2 YYNGEE. V gave up 0 bases and J gave up 0 bases, with 23 bases separating them.

Here the CDR3 reads CASSPDSAFEKLFF. The CDR3 DNA reads as TGTGCCAGCTCACCCGACAGCGCCTTCGAAAAACTGTTTTTT. This chain uses TRBV18 with TRBJ1-4; TRBD1 might be the D (5 bases). Per germline, CDR1 KGHSH and CDR2 LQKENI. Trimming removed 3 bases at V and 8 bases at J, with 13 bases between. The CDR3 is 14 residues long.

The V and J genes are TRBV6-6 and TRBJ1-2; 7 bases line up with TRBD1. The CDR3 is made up of 14 amino acids. J gave up 7 bases and V 0 bases, and 5 bases lay outside the gene matches. In germline, CDR1 is MNHNY, CDR2 SVGAGI (reference sequence). The CDR3 nucleotides read TGTGCCAGCAGTTACTCGAGACAGGGTTTTGGCTACACCTTC. Its protein product is CASSYSRQGFGYTF.

The rearrangement links TRBV27 to TRBJ2-3; perhaps D is TRBD1 or TRBD2 (5 bases each). The CDR3 extends over 16 amino acids. The V and J ends lost 8 bases and 4 bases respectively, with 22 bases between them. Germline V gene data show CDR1 as MNHEY and CDR2 as SMNVEV (reference sequence). CDR3 region: CASGALSVPRADTQYF. For the CDR3, the DNA is TGTGCCAGCGGGGCCCTTAGCGTTCCCCGTGCAGATACGCAGTATTTT.

The chain couples TRBV4-3 to TRBJ2-4; a possible D gene is TRBD2 (6 bases). V lost 5 bases, J lost 8 bases, and 19 bases lay in between. Looked up from germline, CDR1 is LGHNA and CDR2 is YSLEER. The CDR3 covers 15 residues. The CDR3 protein is CASSSTLETGDIQYF. CDR3 in DNA: TGCGCCAGCAGCTCCACCCTCGAGACGGGGGACATTCAGTACTTC.

This rearrangement joins TRBV21-1 to TRBJ2-2; the table's D call, TRBD1, was not checked against the DNA. TRBV21-1 is a known pseudogene. The CDR3 totals 15 residues. The CDR3 DNA sequence: TGTGCCAGCAGCAAAGGGAACAGGAAAACCGGGGAGCTGTTTTTT. As protein: CASSKGNRKTGELFF.

The J gene is TRBJ2-5, the V gene TRBV11-2, with 11 positions matching TRBD1. The CDR3 is 14 amino acids. Germline CDR1 and CDR2: SGHAT and FQNNGV. V trimming: 8 bases; J trimming: 4 bases; junction bases outside the gene matches: 6. The CDR3 loop is CASSRTGGLETQYF. In DNA form, the CDR3 reads TGTGCCAGCTCCCGGACAGGGGGCCTAGAGACCCAGTACTTC.

This chain uses TRBV14 with TRBJ2-7, with TRBD2 matching over 11 bases. The CDR3 runs 16 residues. V lost 0 bases and J lost 6; bases outside the gene matches: 7. CDR1 is SGHDN and CDR2 is FVKESK in the germline V gene. CDR3 bases: TGTGCCAGCAGCCAAGACATAGCGGGAGGGCGCAGCGAGCAGTACTTC. It is translated as CASSQDIAGGRSEQYF.

This chain connects TRBV7-3 to TRBJ2-6; tentative D call: TRBD2 (5 bases). V was trimmed by 2 bases and J by 0 bases, leaving 14 bases between them. Germline CDR1 reads SGHTA; CDR2 reads FQGTGA. The CDR3 runs to 18 residues. CDR3 region: CASSLHPGSNSGANVLTF. CDR3 DNA: TGTGCCAGCAGCTTACACCCGGGAAGCAACTCTGGGGCCAACGTCCTGACTTTC.

V is TRBV4-1 and J is TRBJ1-3; 7 positions match TRBD1. This CDR3 has 16 amino acids. After removal of 4 bases from V and 0 bases from J, the junction contained 6 bases not matched to a gene. Germline values: CDR1 MGHRA, CDR2 YSYEKL. For the CDR3, the DNA is TGCGCCAGCAGCCCAGGGGGGCAGTTCTCTGGAAACACCATATATTTT. Translating it yields CASSPGGQFSGNTIYF.

The CDR3: CASSYLTSGTYEQYF. The CDR3 nucleotides are TGTGCCAGCAGCTACCTGACTAGCGGAACCTACGAGCAGTACTTC. The V gene is TRBV7-9, the J gene TRBJ2-7; 9 bases are a match to TRBD2. The CDR3 has 15 residues. Germline CDR1 SEHNR, CDR2 FQNEAQ (reference sequence). Germline trimming cut 4 bases from V and 2 bases from J; bases unmatched to any gene: 6.

This clone was seen once. The chain combines TRBV7-9 with TRBJ1-1, with a tentative D call TRBD1 (5 bases). The V gene's germline CDR1 is SEHNR and CDR2 FQNEAQ (reference sequence). V lost 5 bases and J lost 0, with 10 bases in between. The CDR3 runs 14 residues. CDR3 nucleotides: TGTGCCAGCAGCCAGGGACCCGTGAACACTGAAGCTTTCTTT. It specifies CASSQGPVNTEAFF.

The chain recombines TRBV2 with TRBJ2-5; 13 nucleotides agree with TRBD2. Trimming took 6 bases from V and 5 from J; bases not matched to a gene: 9. CDR1 SNHLY and CDR2 FYNNEI come from the germline V gene. The CDR3 extends over 16 amino acids. This chain's CDR3 is CASRSWGTSGEETQYF. In DNA, the CDR3 is TGTGCCAGCAGATCCTGGGGGACTAGCGGGGAGGAGACCCAGTACTTC.

This chain connects TRBV6-5 to TRBJ2-3; 7 nucleotides match TRBD1. This CDR3 has 14 amino acids. CDR1 and CDR2 (germline): MNHEY, SVGAGI. With V trimmed by 6 bases and J by 3 bases, 6 bases remained unmatched. The CDR3, as DNA: TGTGCCAGCAGAAAGAGGGGGCGGACAGATACGCAGTATTTT. Encoded protein: CASRKRGRTDTQYF.

The chain joins TRBV28 to TRBJ2-7; D remains ambiguous. There are 12 residues in the CDR3. The germline gives CDR1 MDHEN, CDR2 SYDVKM. Trimming pared 5 bases from V and 1 base from J, leaving 6 bases between. The CDR3 nucleotides are TGTGCCAGCAGTCATGGGTCCTACGAGCAGTACTTC. Protein product: CASSHGSYEQYF.

This clone was seen only a few times. J is TRBJ1-2 and V is TRBV7-9, with D perhaps TRBD1 (6 bases). The CDR3 loop spans 16 amino acids. Germline CDR1 is SEHNR and CDR2 is FQNEAQ (reference sequence). The V gene lost 5 bases and the J gene lost 3 bases, with 19 bases spanning the gap. The CDR3 coding sequence is TGTGCCAGCAGCAAGACACTAGGACAGTTGGACTATGGCTACACCTTC. It translates to CASSKTLGQLDYGYTF.

This sequence joins TRBV18 and TRBJ1-4, with 7 bases lining up with TRBD1. CDR3 size: 19 residues. Looked up from germline, CDR1 is KGHSH and CDR2 is LQKENI. V lost 1 base to trimming and J lost 5 bases; unmatched junction nucleotides: 16. CDR3 in amino acids: CASSPLTFGGGQGNEKLFF. DNA of the CDR3: TGTGCCAGCTCACCACTAACCTTCGGAGGGGGCCAGGGGAATGAAAAACTGTTTTTT.

The chain is built from TRBV6-6 and TRBJ2-7, with D tentatively TRBD1 (6 bases). V lost 6 bases, J lost 1 base, and 13 bases lay in between. Germline V lookup: CDR1 MNHNY, CDR2 SVGAGI (reference sequence). CDR3 length: 14 residues. The CDR3 nucleotides are TGTGCCAGCAGGACCGGGACATCTTCCTACGAGCAGTACTTC. Its translation: CASRTGTSSYEQYF.